The sequence of this TCR beta chain was determined in a study of blood T cells in healthy people across ages. This clonotype has a count of ten or more. Its specificity is not known. This CDR3 has 13 amino acids. CDR1 and CDR2 (germline): DFQATT, SNEGSKA (reference sequence). A second PCR, run for about 6 to 11 cycles, used a sample-barcoded 5' primer plus a J-beta primer mix. In TCRdb, the 5' RACE reads were re-called with MiXCR into one record per CDR3 protein. This table holds around 900,000 distinct CDR3 sequences, about 28% found once. Study outcomes and limitations: Fewer expanded clones and more diversity marked long-lived versus aged donors. Diversity estimated from one million T cells was considered an underestimate. With age, beta diversity per million T cells declined roughly linearly, significantly by approximately 41.

The people who gave samples were healthy Caucasians from Russia, aged roughly 6 to 90. This TCR derives from a woman aged 80 or over in good health. The sequenced material came from blood. J is TRBJ2-7 and V is TRBV20-1, with 9 bases aligning to TRBD1. CDR3 coding DNA: TGCAGCACCCTGGGACAGGGAAAATACGAGCAGTACTTC. Its protein product is CSTLGQGKYEQYF.